This entry lists 27 T cell receptor beta chains sequenced from one sample in a study of blood T cell repertoires in COVID-19. Sequencing used immunoSEQ multiplex PCR; TCRdb keeps in-frame clones, though not all of them. The profile shows a few hundred thousand clones, roughly 86% of them singletons. The sequencing sample was made of peripheral blood. Receptor source: a woman between 45 and 65 years old who had recovered from COVID-19.

The genes are TRBV14 and TRBJ2-7; 9 bases fit TRBD1. Germline V CDR1 and CDR2: SGHDN, FVKESK. The V and J ends lost 6 bases and 5 bases, in that order; junction bases with no gene match: 8. There are 14 residues in the CDR3. The CDR3 sequence: CASSQRDRVNEQYF. CDR3 nucleotide sequence: TGTGCCAGCAGTCAACGGGACAGGGTCAACGAGCAGTACTTC.

The rearrangement joins TRBV28 to TRBJ1-1, with a weak D call TRBD1 (6 bases). This CDR3 is built from 14 residues. Germline CDR1 is MDHEN and CDR2 is SYDVKM. Trimming left V 3 bases short and J 3 bases short, with 11 bases between. The CDR3 region is CASSFWGRDTEAFF. The CDR3, as DNA: TGTGCCAGCAGTTTTTGGGGGCGGGACACTGAAGCTTTCTTT.

The V and J genes are TRBV29-1 and TRBJ2-1; D is possibly TRBD1 (6 bases). The CDR3 contains 11 residues. V dropped 7 bases and J dropped 5 bases, with 9 bases sitting between them. Looked up from germline, CDR1 is SQVTM and CDR2 is ANQGSEA. Here the CDR3 DNA reads TGCAGCGGCGGACAGAACAATGAGCAGTTCTTC. It is translated as CSGGQNNEQFF.

The chain couples TRBV4-1 to TRBJ1-6; 9 nucleotides agree with TRBD1. V shed 1 base, J shed 6 bases, and the junction held 1 base outside the gene matches. Germline V gene data show CDR1 as MGHRA and CDR2 as YSYEKL. There are 15 residues in the CDR3. In nucleotides, the CDR3 is TGCGCCAGCAGCCAAGGACAGGGGGTTAATTCACCCCTCCACTTT. This sequence encodes CASSQGQGVNSPLHF.

This clone has a handful of counts. The rearrangement links TRBV5-4 to TRBJ1-1; D is perhaps TRBD1 (6 bases). The germline V gene encodes CDR1 SGHNT and CDR2 YYREEE (reference sequence). The CDR3 contains 13 residues. V lost 0 bases, J lost 11 bases, and 14 bases lay in between. Here the CDR3 reads CASSLALQGLAFF. The CDR3 DNA is TGTGCCAGCAGCTTGGCACTACAGGGCTTGGCTTTCTTT.

In regard to this clone: At the DNA level, this CDR3 is encoded by other sequences in the same sample as well. The genes are TRBV3-1 (or the pseudogene TRBV3-2) and TRBJ2-5, with D possibly being TRBD1 (6 bases). CDR1 LGHDT and CDR2 YNNKEL come from the germline V gene (reference sequence). The CDR3 is 13 residues long. Trimming removed 3 bases at V and 1 base at J, with 6 bases between. Here the CDR3 reads CASSHRGQETQYF. CDR3 DNA: TGTGCCAGCAGCCACAGGGGCCAAGAGACCCAGTACTTC.

CDR3: CASGIRGYSTDTQYF. The CDR3 bases are TGTGCCAGCGGAATCAGGGGCTACTCCACAGATACGCAGTATTTT. This chain joins TRBV2 and TRBJ2-3; TRBD1 is a possible D gene (6 bases). Deletions cut 8 bases from V and 2 bases from J, with 17 bases between. This CDR3 comprises 15 residues. The germline V gene encodes CDR1 SNHLY and CDR2 FYNNEI.

This clone was detected a few times. The chain carries TRBV7-9 and TRBJ2-1; 14 bases fit TRBD2. Losses at the gene ends were 5 bases for V and 7 bases for J; bases not matched to a gene: 7. CDR3 length equals 16 residues. CDR1 and CDR2 (germline): SEHNR, FQNEAQ (reference sequence). The CDR3 region is CASSPPGLAGVNEQFF. The CDR3 DNA reads TGTGCCAGCAGCCCTCCGGGACTAGCGGGAGTAAATGAGCAGTTCTTC.

The genes are TRBV11-2 and TRBJ1-2; D ambiguous. This CDR3 is built from 15 residues. V was shortened by 2 bases and J by 4 bases, with 14 bases between the two germline ends. From germline, CDR1 is SGHAT and CDR2 FQNNGV. This chain's CDR3 is CASSLMLGMGYGYTF. As DNA, the CDR3 is TGTGCCAGCAGCTTAATGCTAGGTATGGGCTATGGCTACACCTTC.

The chain employs TRBV3-1 (or the pseudogene TRBV3-2) and TRBJ1-2; D gene unclear. In germline, CDR1 is LGHDT, CDR2 YNNKEL (reference sequence). The CDR3 loop spans 12 amino acids. V lost 2 bases to trimming and J lost 8 bases, with 9 bases between them. CDR3 amino acids: CASSQSGGGYTF. Written as DNA, the CDR3 is TGTGCCAGCAGCCAATCGGGAGGGGGCTACACCTTC.

This CDR3 reads CASSPLRGGGVGETQYF. The CDR3 nucleotides read TGTGCCAGCAGCCCCCTTAGGGGGGGAGGGGTAGGGGAGACCCAGTACTTC. This chain uses TRBV3-1 (or the pseudogene TRBV3-2) with TRBJ2-5, with D perhaps TRBD2 (7 bases). Per the germline V gene, CDR1 is LGHDT and CDR2 is YNNKEL (reference sequence). Trimming took off 4 bases at V and 5 bases at J, with 23 bases between the two ends. The CDR3 contains 17 residues.

The CDR3, as DNA: TGTGCCAGCAGCCAAGGGACAGGGAGGGAGCAGTACTTC. It encodes CASSQGTGREQYF. The gene calls are TRBV3-1 (or the pseudogene TRBV3-2) and TRBJ2-7; 8 nucleotides align to TRBD1. The V gene's germline CDR1 is LGHDT and CDR2 YNNKEL (reference sequence). The CDR3 has 13 amino acids. J lost 7 bases, V lost 1 base, and 3 bases had no gene match.

The chain links TRBV3-1 (or the pseudogene TRBV3-2) to TRBJ2-1; D ambiguous. This CDR3 has 11 amino acids. Germline V gene sequence: CDR1 LGHDT, CDR2 YNNKEL (reference sequence). CDR3 sequence (DNA): TGTCCCGTTGGCCCTCTCAATGAGCAGTTCTTC. Its translation: CPVGPLNEQFF.

This chain uses TRBV27 with TRBJ2-2, with 7 bases matching TRBD2. The CDR3 extends over 13 amino acids. J lost 7 bases, V lost 4 bases, and 3 bases had no gene match. CDR1 MNHEY and CDR2 SMNVEV come from the germline V gene (reference sequence). CDR3 nucleotides: TGTGCCAGCAGTTCCGGGGAGGGCGGGGAGCTGTTTTTT. As protein: CASSSGEGGELFF.

The chain has TRBV6-5 and TRBJ2-5, with 7 bases identical to TRBD2. V lost 6 bases to trimming and J lost 3 bases; unmatched junction nucleotides: 4. CDR1 MNHEY and CDR2 SVGAGI come from the germline V gene. The CDR3 has 13 amino acids. CDR3 nucleotides: TGTGCCAGCAGAACTAGCGTCAAAGAGACCCAGTACTTC. Protein: CASRTSVKETQYF.

The chain is built from TRBV15 and TRBJ2-3; a weak D match, TRBD2 (5 bases). With 8 bases removed from V and 3 bases from J, the gap between germline ends came to 21 bases. The germline V gene has CDR1 LNHNV and CDR2 YYDKDF (reference sequence). CDR3 length equals 16 residues. The CDR3, as DNA: TGTGCCACCGCAAGAAGATCAGCGGCAACAACAGATACGCAGTATTTT. Its protein product is CATARRSAATTDTQYF.

This clone was seen only once. The chain combines TRBV2 with TRBJ2-1, with 15 bases fitting TRBD2. Germline V gene sequence: CDR1 SNHLY, CDR2 FYNNEI. The CDR3 has 15 amino acids. V trimming: 6 bases; J trimming: 8 bases; junction bases outside the gene matches: 5. CDR3 nucleotides: TGTGCCAGCAGCGGGACTAGCGGGAGGATGGATGAGCAGTTCTTC. It translates to CASSGTSGRMDEQFF.

This chain connects TRBV7-2 to TRBJ2-5; 10 bases align to TRBD2. The CDR3 has 17 residues. The J segment lost 1 base and the V segment lost 5 bases, leaving 10 bases of the junction unmatched. The germline CDR1 and CDR2 sequences are SGHTA and FQGNSA. CDR3 DNA sequence: TGTGCCAGCAGCCAATCCGTAGCGGGAGGATTCCAAGAGACCCAGTACTTC. It yields the protein CASSQSVAGGFQETQYF.

The rearrangement joins TRBV9 to TRBJ2-2; D ambiguous. Germline CDR1 reads SGDLS; CDR2 reads YYNGEE. This CDR3 spans 14 amino acids. The ends were cut back, 3 bases at V and 0 bases at J, with 6 bases in the middle. The CDR3 coding sequence is TGTGCCAGCAGCGCAAACTCGAACACCGGGGAGCTGTTTTTT. This gives the protein CASSANSNTGELFF.

This chain links TRBV7-2 with TRBJ2-5; 9 nucleotides align to TRBD1. Per germline, CDR1 SGHTA and CDR2 FQGNSA. CDR3 length equals 15 residues. Germline trimming cut 3 bases from V and 3 bases from J; bases unmatched to any gene: 5. CDR3 in amino acids: CASSFTGTGKETQYF. In DNA form, the CDR3 reads TGTGCCAGCAGCTTTACCGGGACAGGGAAAGAGACCCAGTACTTC.

The chain recombines TRBV10-3 with TRBJ2-1, with 12 bases matching TRBD2. V dropped 3 bases and J dropped 8; count of bases not matched to a gene: 8. The CDR3 sequence is 16 residues long. CDR1 and CDR2 (germline): ENHRY, SYGVKD. The chain's CDR3 is CAISEYSSGGADEQFF. DNA of the CDR3: TGTGCCATCAGTGAATACTCTAGCGGGGGGGCCGATGAGCAGTTCTTC.

The chain employs TRBV19 and TRBJ2-3, with 7 bases lining up with TRBD2. There are 11 residues in the CDR3. Germline lookup yields CDR1 LNHDA and CDR2 SQIVND (reference sequence). After removal of 9 bases from V and 4 bases from J, the junction contained 1 base not matched to a gene. The CDR3 region has the DNA TGTGCCAGCAGCGGGGCAGATACGCAGTATTTT. Amino acids: CASSGADTQYF.

The chain couples TRBV4-3 to TRBJ1-1, with 7 bases lining up with TRBD1. Losses at the gene ends were 0 bases for V and 0 bases for J; bases not matched to a gene: 16. Germline V gene data show CDR1 as LGHNA and CDR2 as YSLEER. This CDR3 has 20 residues. The CDR3 spells CASSQEVIWDREYLNTEAFF. The CDR3 region has the DNA TGCGCCAGCAGCCAAGAGGTTATCTGGGACAGAGAGTATTTGAACACTGAAGCTTTCTTT.

J is TRBJ2-7 and V is TRBV5-1; 9 nucleotides align to TRBD2. CDR1 SGHRS and CDR2 YFSETQ come from the germline V gene. CDR3 length: 15 residues. V lost 2 bases, J lost 3 bases, and 6 bases stayed unmatched. The CDR3 reads CASSLTAGGVYEQYF. In nucleotides, the CDR3 is TGCGCCAGCAGCTTAACGGCGGGAGGGGTCTACGAGCAGTACTTC.

The chain carries TRBV28 and TRBJ1-1; 7 bases are shared with TRBD1. The CDR3 contains 14 residues. The junction had 7 bases not matched to a gene; V was cut back by 3 bases and J by 6 bases. Germline CDR1 MDHEN, CDR2 SYDVKM. The CDR3 region has the DNA TGTGCCAGCAGTTTGGCAGGGGGAGACGCTGAAGCTTTCTTT. It is translated as CASSLAGGDAEAFF. Full variable domain (rest looked up from reference TRBV28 and TRBJ1-1): DVKVTQSSRYLVKRTGEKVFLECVQDMDHENMFWYRQDPGLGLRLIYFSYDVKMKEKGDIPEGYSVSREKKERFSLILESASTNQTSMYLCASSLAGGDAEAFFGQGTRLTVV.

This clone was picked up a small number of times. V is TRBV7-9 and J is TRBJ2-7; possibly TRBD1 for D (5 bases). The V gene lost 0 bases and the J gene lost 6 bases, with 6 bases spanning the gap. The CDR3 has 12 amino acids. In germline, CDR1 is SEHNR, CDR2 FQNEAQ (reference sequence). The CDR3, as DNA: TGTGCCAGCAGCTTAGCGGGGCCCGAGCAGTACTTC. Translation gives CASSLAGPEQYF.

The chain combines TRBV5-1 with TRBJ2-3, with 11 nucleotides matching TRBD2. Germline-derived CDR1 and CDR2 are SGHRS and YFSETQ. V dropped 4 bases and J dropped 3; count of bases not matched to a gene: 7. The CDR3 runs to 16 residues. This CDR3 reads CASSPAGTSGTDTQYF. The CDR3 DNA follows: TGCGCCAGCAGCCCAGCCGGGACTAGCGGTACAGATACGCAGTATTTT.